Described below is a single T cell receptor beta chain sequence and its context. Its antigen remains unknown. This entry is derived from a study of cytomegalovirus exposure and HLA in healthy donors. Study-level information: Membership in the Caucasian-associated ancestry cluster was found for about 80% of 350 to 450 genotyped donors. The study, taken as a whole, reports: In vitro assays verified that a few CMV-associated chains recognized CMV antigens specifically. Follow-up analysis seemed to connect common viral pathogens with several of the most significant clusters identified.

Primers included in the PCR were 60 Vbeta and 13 Jbeta primers. Sequencing used immunoSEQ multiplex PCR; TCRdb keeps in-frame clones, though not all of them. Of approximately 180,000 clones listed, roughly four fifths are singletons. The V end was cut by 5 bases, the J end by 1 base, with 15 bases between. Per the germline V gene, CDR1 is SGHVS and CDR2 is FQNEAQ. The CDR3 sequence is 16 residues long. This receptor was taken from a man between 18 and 29 years old in good health and CMV-seronegative. Specimen: PBMCs. The J gene is TRBJ1-5, the V gene TRBV7-8; weak D call: TRBD1 (5 bases). The CDR3 loop is CASSPLGGLSNQPQHF. CDR3 sequence (DNA): TGTGCCAGCAGCCCACTGGGGGGTCTGAGCAATCAGCCCCAGCATTTT.